What follows are 27 T cell receptor beta chains derived from one specimen sequenced in a study of T-cell reconstitution after alpha-beta-depleted transplantation in children. This sample's TCRbeta library carried unique molecular identifier barcodes. A single record per CDR3 protein comes from TCRdb applying MiXCR to the PCR reads. The sample consists of some 290,000 distinct CDR3 sequences, roughly 21% of them appearing once. Sequenced material: PBMCs, mostly from graft donor cells, taken 180 days after TCRalphabeta/CD19-depleted stem cell transplant. The receptor source for this set is a male patient younger than 18 who had a stem cell transplant for acute lymphoblastic leukemia, so the T cells may come from the graft donor.

J is TRBJ2-7 and V is TRBV29-1, with D unresolved. The V end was cut by 4 bases, the J end by 2 bases, with 12 bases between. The length of the CDR3 is 13 residues. CDR1 is SQVTM, CDR2 ANQGSEA, per germline. The CDR3 coding sequence is TGCAGCGTTGGGGCGGCTATTGCCTACGAGCAGTACTTC. Its protein is CSVGAAIAYEQYF.

The chain carries TRBV27 and TRBJ2-6; D possibly matches TRBD1 or TRBD2 (5 bases each). The CDR3 contains 17 residues. From germline, CDR1 is MNHEY and CDR2 SMNVEV (reference sequence). Trimming took off 1 base at V and 0 bases at J, with 10 bases between the two ends. The CDR3 DNA is TGTGCCAGCAGTTTATGGGGACCGCACTCTGGGGCCAACGTCCTGACTTTC. Translation: CASSLWGPHSGANVLTF.

This sequence joins TRBV27 and TRBJ2-3, with 7 bases that match TRBD2. There are 17 residues in the CDR3. Losses at the gene ends were 5 bases for V and 4 bases for J; bases not matched to a gene: 15. Germline V lookup: CDR1 MNHEY, CDR2 SMNVEV (reference sequence). The CDR3 loop reads CASSPPPGAGSADTQYF. CDR3 bases: TGTGCCAGCAGTCCCCCCCCGGGAGCGGGGTCCGCAGATACGCAGTATTTT.

The gene calls are TRBV12-3 or TRBV12-4 and TRBJ2-7; TRBD2 is a possible D gene (6 bases). This CDR3 is built from 16 residues. Trimming removed 0 bases from V and 4 bases from J, with 16 bases in between. CDR3 residues: CASSLAGRGGGYEQYF. The CDR3 region has the DNA TGTGCCAGCAGTTTAGCGGGGCGGGGAGGAGGGTACGAGCAGTACTTC.

This chain links TRBV7-9 with TRBJ1-1; no clear D gene. V gave up 10 bases and J gave up 4 bases, with 4 bases separating them. Per the germline V gene, CDR1 is SEHNR and CDR2 is FQNEAQ (reference sequence). The length of the CDR3 is 9 residues. CDR3 protein: CATTTEAFF. The CDR3 DNA reads as TGTGCCACCACCACTGAAGCTTTCTTT.

This clonotype has just a few counts. The genes are TRBV18 and TRBJ2-5; D perhaps matches TRBD1 (6 bases). CDR1 and CDR2 (germline): KGHSH, LQKENI. V was shortened by 3 bases and J by 1 base, with 15 bases between the two germline ends. The CDR3 contains 16 residues. In DNA, the CDR3 is TGTGCCAGCTCACCCTACCTGACAGGACGCCAAGAGACCCAGTACTTC. It specifies CASSPYLTGRQETQYF.

This clonotype came up a few times. The chain recombines TRBV20-1 with TRBJ2-1; D ambiguous. V was clipped by 6 bases and J by 0 bases, with 12 bases between them. The CDR3 totals 14 residues. Germline CDR1 and CDR2: DFQATT and SNEGSKA (reference sequence). The CDR3 DNA reads as TGCAGTGCGAAAAAGCCCCCCTCCTACAATGAGCAGTTCTTC. Translating it yields CSAKKPPSYNEQFF.

The gene calls are TRBV25-1 and TRBJ2-5; D is perhaps TRBD1 (6 bases). Trimming shortened V by 4 bases and J by 3 bases, and 9 bases separated the two germline ends. CDR1 MGHDK and CDR2 SYGVNS come from the germline V gene. The CDR3 covers 13 residues. DNA for the CDR3: TGTGCCAGCAGTGGGAACAGGGAAGAGACCCAGTACTTC. It translates to CASSGNREETQYF.

The chain combines TRBV3-1 with TRBJ2-5, with D perhaps assigned TRBD1 or TRBD2 (5 bases each). Germline V gene data show CDR1 as LGHDT and CDR2 as YNNKEL (reference sequence). This CDR3 is built from 18 residues. Trimming removed 3 bases at V and 5 bases at J, with 25 bases between. CDR3 sequence (DNA): TGTGCCAGCAGCCATTCCTCCTACGGGGCGTCCCTAGGGGAGACCCAGTACTTC. Translating it yields CASSHSSYGASLGETQYF.

The rearrangement links TRBV3-1 to TRBJ1-6; D not certain. The CDR3 loop spans 16 amino acids. The V end lost 3 bases, the J end lost 7 bases, and 16 bases lay between the germline ends. Germline V gene lookup returns CDR1 LGHDT and CDR2 YNNKEL (reference sequence). In nucleotides, the CDR3 is TGTGCCAGCAGCCAGACCCCTAGCACGGAGAATTCACCCCTCCACTTT. It specifies CASSQTPSTENSPLHF.

At least ten counts were recorded for this clonotype. The chain joins TRBV4-2 to TRBJ2-1; D is undetermined. The CDR3 length is 16 residues. CDR1 and CDR2 from the germline V gene are LGHNA and YNFKEQ. The germline V and J ends were trimmed by 1 base and 7 bases, with 17 bases remaining between them. The CDR3 DNA reads as TGTGCCAGCAGCCAAGCTCCGAGTCATGCTGGGAATGAGCAGTTCTTC. This gives the protein CASSQAPSHAGNEQFF.

The chain combines TRBV24-1 with TRBJ2-7; possibly TRBD2 for D (6 bases). Germline loops: CDR1 KGHDR, CDR2 SFDVKD. This CDR3 has 15 amino acids. V lost 5 bases and J 0 bases, leaving 13 bases between the germline ends. This CDR3 is CATSAGRLPSYEQYF. The CDR3 nucleotides are TGTGCCACCAGTGCCGGGAGACTCCCCTCCTACGAGCAGTACTTC.

The rearrangement links TRBV24-1 to TRBJ2-2; 8 bases agree with TRBD1. Germline trimming cut 2 bases from V and 5 bases from J; bases unmatched to any gene: 0. Germline CDR1 reads KGHDR; CDR2 reads SFDVKD. CDR3 size: 14 residues. CDR3 sequence reads: CATSDYRGTGELFF. The CDR3 bases are TGTGCCACCAGTGATTACAGGGGGACCGGGGAGCTGTTTTTT.

This clonotype turned up a few times. The gene calls are TRBV20-1 and TRBJ2-7, with TRBD1 identical over 10 bases. This CDR3 comprises 14 residues. From germline, CDR1 is DFQATT and CDR2 SNEGSKA (reference sequence). J was trimmed by 3 bases and V by 6 bases; bases with no gene match: 8. The DNA of the CDR3 is TGCAGTGCACCGGGACAGGGGTCCCTCTACGAGCAGTACTTC. Translation: CSAPGQGSLYEQYF.

The chain is built from TRBV5-1 and TRBJ2-7, with 9 bases identical to TRBD1. CDR3 size: 14 residues. Germline V gene lookup returns CDR1 SGHRS and CDR2 YFSETQ. The trim removed 4 bases at V and 5 bases at J, leaving 7 bases unmatched. The CDR3 region has the DNA TGCGCCAGCAGCGGAGACAGGGGGGACGACGAGCAGTACTTC. It is translated as CASSGDRGDDEQYF.

This clonotype was seen a handful of times. The chain employs TRBV12-3 or TRBV12-4 and TRBJ1-2; D gene uncertain. Trimming pared 2 bases from V and 4 bases from J, leaving 5 bases between. The CDR3 is made up of 12 amino acids. This CDR3 is CASSLSSYGYTF. In DNA, the CDR3 is TGTGCCAGCAGTTTATCCAGCTATGGCTACACCTTC.

The V call is TRBV18, the J call TRBJ2-1, with 9 bases identical to TRBD2. V was pared by 3 bases and J by 0 bases, with 3 bases of the junction left unmatched. This CDR3 is built from 16 residues. Germline V gene sequence: CDR1 KGHSH, CDR2 LQKENI. The CDR3 nucleotides read TGTGCCAGCTCACCGGGCGGGAGGGTCTCCTACAATGAGCAGTTCTTC. It specifies CASSPGGRVSYNEQFF.

This clonotype was detected only a few times. This chain uses TRBV7-9 with TRBJ1-4, with 8 positions matching TRBD1. Germline CDR1 reads SEHNR; CDR2 reads FQNEAQ (reference sequence). This CDR3 is 16 amino acids long. The trim removed 5 bases at V and 3 bases at J, leaving 8 bases unmatched. This CDR3 is CASSGGQAESNEKLFF. The CDR3, as DNA: TGTGCCAGCAGCGGGGGACAGGCGGAATCTAATGAAAAACTGTTTTTT.

The table lists this clonotype with a few counts. V gene TRBV20-1 combines with J gene TRBJ1-5, with D uncertain. Germline V gene sequence: CDR1 DFQATT, CDR2 SNEGSKA (reference sequence). This CDR3 contains 12 residues. The ends were cut back, 8 bases at V and 3 bases at J, with 11 bases in the middle. The CDR3 nucleotides are TGCAGTACGAGGGTGGACAATCAGCCCCAGCATTTT. This gives the protein CSTRVDNQPQHF.

This clonotype was observed a few times. The rearrangement uses TRBV10-3 and TRBJ2-7; the D call may be TRBD1 or TRBD2 (5 bases each). Trimming took off 11 bases at V and 1 base at J, with 12 bases between the two ends. The germline V gene encodes CDR1 ENHRY and CDR2 SYGVKD. This CDR3 contains 12 residues. The chain's CDR3 is CAARGGSYEQYF. The CDR3, as DNA: TGTGCCGCCCGGGGCGGTTCCTACGAGCAGTACTTC.

In this sample, this clonotype turned up a few times. The rearrangement links TRBV20-1 to TRBJ2-7; no reliable D call. Germline V lookup: CDR1 DFQATT, CDR2 SNEGSKA (reference sequence). The CDR3 is 13 residues long. Trimming removed 5 bases at V and 6 bases at J, with 17 bases between. In nucleotides, the CDR3 is TGCAGTGCTTCAATACCGAATCCTGGCGAGCAGTACTTC. This codes for CSASIPNPGEQYF.

The gene calls are TRBV5-1 and TRBJ2-5; 14 positions match TRBD2. This CDR3 comprises 16 residues. In germline, CDR1 is SGHRS, CDR2 YFSETQ. V was clipped by 6 bases and J by 4 bases; unmatched bases: 8. The CDR3 DNA sequence: TGCGCCAGCACCCTTCCCGGGACTAGCGGGAGAGAGACCCAGTACTTC. As protein: CASTLPGTSGRETQYF. Variable domain in full (rest from reference TRBV5-1 and TRBJ2-5): KAGVTQTPRYLIKTRGQQVTLSCSPISGHRSVSWYQQTPGQGLQFLFEYFSETQRNKGNFPGRFSGRQFSNSRSEMNVSTLELGDSALYLCASTLPGTSGRETQYFGPGTRLLVL.

The rearrangement uses TRBV6-5 and TRBJ1-2, with TRBD1 matching 9 bases. Germline trimming cut 7 bases from V and 3 bases from J; bases unmatched to any gene: 9. This CDR3 spans 15 amino acids. Germline lookup yields CDR1 MNHEY and CDR2 SVGAGI. The CDR3, as DNA: TGTGCCAGCAATTCCGCCGGGACAGGGTACTATGGCTACACCTTC. Residues: CASNSAGTGYYGYTF.

This clonotype was found a few times. J is TRBJ2-1 and V is TRBV6-5; tentatively, D is TRBD1 (5 bases). The germline V and J ends were trimmed by 4 bases and 11 bases, with 21 bases remaining between them. Per germline, CDR1 MNHEY and CDR2 SVGAGI. The CDR3 spans 15 residues. The CDR3 reads CASSLTFDPGIKQFF. CDR3 bases: TGTGCCAGCAGTTTGACATTCGACCCAGGGATTAAGCAGTTCTTC.

The chain joins TRBV9 to TRBJ1-1; weak D call: TRBD1 (5 bases). The CDR3 extends over 14 amino acids. The germline gives CDR1 SGDLS, CDR2 YYNGEE. Trimming cost V 0 bases and J 1 base, with 7 bases left between them. CDR3 amino acids: CASSVEGRNTEAFF. CDR3 in DNA: TGTGCCAGCAGCGTAGAGGGACGGAACACTGAAGCTTTCTTT.

This clonotype occurred a few times. The chain carries TRBV5-1 and TRBJ2-3; D may be TRBD2 (6 bases). Per germline, CDR1 SGHRS and CDR2 YFSETQ. This CDR3 is 16 amino acids long. Trimming left V 0 bases short and J 4 bases short, with 15 bases between. CDR3 amino acids: CASSLALGGLADTQYF. In nucleotides, the CDR3 is TGCGCCAGCAGCTTGGCCCTTGGGGGGTTAGCAGATACGCAGTATTTT.

Only a few counts were recorded for this clonotype. The chain uses TRBV12-3 or TRBV12-4 and TRBJ2-2; D unresolved. With 1 base removed from V and 10 bases from J, the gap between germline ends came to 1 base. CDR3 length: 10 amino acids. The CDR3 coding sequence is TGTGCCAGCAGTTTAGAGGAGCTGTTTTTT. Amino acids: CASSLEELFF.